This T cell receptor beta chain comes out of a study of PD-1 and CTLA-4 blockade in melanoma. Profiled with immunoSEQ multiplex PCR; TCRdb holds only in-frame clones, not every one. This table has 16,000 or so clones, roughly 73% appearing once. CDR3 length equals 13 residues. CDR1 and CDR2 from the germline V gene are MNHEY and SMNVEV (reference sequence). Trimming stripped 5 bases from V and 0 bases from J, with 8 bases between. This sequence joins TRBV27 and TRBJ2-7, with unresolved D. Here the sequenced sample was CD8+ T cells from peripheral blood, taken before anti-PD-1 treatment. The sequence derives from a human donor with melanoma. The CDR3 nucleotides are TGTGCCAGCAGTCACGGGCCCTCCTACGAGCAGTACTTC. Protein product: CASSHGPSYEQYF.